This T cell receptor (beta chain) was recorded in a study of blood T cell repertoires in COVID-19 (dated by TCRdb to the early 2020s). In the study overall: The collaborator samples originated in the United States, Italy and Spain and spanned the acute and convalescent phases of COVID-19. The material from the prospective study consisted of cDNA or gDNA derived from T cells, B-cell-depleted T cells, or PBMCs. Subjects who had been exposed to COVID-19, were actively infected with it, or had recovered from it provided the deeply sampled blood TCRbeta repertoires that made up the dataset. The repertoires were made available in a free public database intended to serve as a resource for research on the immune response to SARS-CoV-2. Samples came from the ongoing ImmuneRACE study (first 160 participants) plus 1,254 subjects from 6 global collaborators. The sample metadata nearly always contained a de-identified subject ID, COVID-19 status, age in years and sex. Where available, HLA class I and class II types were obtained from metadata supplied by the sample provider rather than from assay-based typing.

TCRbeta CDR3 regions were amplified from genomic DNA by means of the immunoSEQ Assay, a bias-controlled multiplex PCR. On the study's bioinformatics: Nucleated cell counts per sample were estimated from amplification of reference gene primers within the assay. To quantify the absolute abundance of each unique TCRbeta CDR3 rearrangement, sequence reads were collapsed and filtered. Productive Simpson clonality was computed per sample as the square root of Simpson's diversity index over productive rearrangements. Here the immuneACCESS table is served through TCRdb, limited to in-frame sequences with V and J called. Missing clones are a known gap in these copies; in checked studies unresolved V genes cover under half, and the rest lacks a known reason. That table supplies the V and J calls and clone size; D and trimming were determined from the DNA. The sample table records around 250,000 clones; roughly four fifths of these occur just once. 3.4% of the sample comes from the top ten.

The germline V gene (reference sequence) specifies DFQATT as CDR1 and SNEGSKA as CDR2. The CDR3 measures 18 amino acids from cysteine to phenylalanine. Only the CDR3 DNA is retained, 54 bases long and in frame from the first base. Clipping removes 3 bases from V and 0 bases from J, with 9 as the unmatched junction base count. In the prospective study, participants were about 18 to 95 years old, resided in about two dozen geographic areas of the United States, and were enrolled through a virtual design. In the prospective study, cohorts were assigned on the basis of participant-reported clinical history obtained from a screening survey and a study questionnaire. For ImmuneRACE Cohort 3, a participant was defined as recovered based on two consecutive negative NP/OP PCR tests, clearance by a healthcare professional, or resolution of symptoms. Each participant in the prospective study had whole blood, serum and a nasopharyngeal or oropharyngeal swab collected by mobile phlebotomists. Prospective study participants could optionally give additional blood draws and questionnaires over an approximately 2-month period. Before DNA extraction, blood samples from the prospective study were shipped at room temperature or frozen.

In regard to this clone: What antigen it recognizes has not been identified. One base away there is no much larger clone; base qualities are not given.

Summary of the overall study and its limitations: The quantity of clinical and demographic metadata differed by source and by participant and was supplied without curation.

The chain is assembled from TRBV20-1 and TRBJ2-5, with TRBD2 matching 14 junction bases. This TCR was sampled from a man aged 50 to 60 who had recovered from COVID-19. The sample taken for sequencing was PBMCs or T cells enriched from blood (not recorded which). CDR3 region: CSASGTSGGGLYQETQYF. The nucleotides are TGCAGTGCTAGTGGGACTAGCGGGGGAGGCCTGTACCAAGAGACCCAGTACTTC.